The 21 T cell receptor beta chains below come from one sample, sequenced in a study of cytomegalovirus exposure and HLA in healthy donors. Primers included in the PCR were 60 Vbeta and 13 Jbeta primers. Produced via immunoSEQ multiplex PCR; TCRdb's table is partial and in-frame only. Counted here are 100,000 to 150,000 clones, about four fifths occurring once; the ten biggest clones make up less than 9.5%. Material for sequencing was PBMCs. These receptors were collected from a woman aged 50 to 65 in good health and CMV-seropositive.

The chain combines TRBV9 with TRBJ2-7, with TRBD1 matching 8 bases. Germline CDR1 SGDLS, CDR2 YYNGEE. CDR3 length equals 15 residues. With 0 bases clipped from V and 3 bases from J, the junction kept 5 bases outside the gene matches. CDR3 region: CASSVAGTGLYEQYF. Written as DNA, the CDR3 is TGTGCCAGCAGCGTAGCGGGGACAGGACTCTACGAGCAGTACTTC.

The chain uses TRBV2 and TRBJ1-6, with D tentatively TRBD1 (5 bases). Germline lookup yields CDR1 SNHLY and CDR2 FYNNEI. V was clipped by 4 bases and J by 7 bases, with 14 bases between them. This CDR3 contains 15 residues. The CDR3 nucleotides read TGTGCCAGCAGTGGGCGGGGGTATGAAAATTCACCCCTCCACTTT. Protein product: CASSGRGYENSPLHF.

The genes are TRBV7-2 and TRBJ2-7; 7 positions agree with TRBD1. CDR3 length equals 13 residues. CDR1 and CDR2 (germline): SGHTA, FQGNSA. Germline trimming cut 4 bases from V and 2 bases from J; bases unmatched to any gene: 2. The CDR3 DNA sequence: TGTGCCAGCAGCTCACAGGGGCCCTACGAGCAGTACTTC. This codes for CASSSQGPYEQYF.

The chain employs TRBV9 and TRBJ2-7; D is uncertain. CDR1 is SGDLS, CDR2 YYNGEE, per germline. The CDR3 has 13 amino acids. Trimming removed 3 bases at V and 3 bases at J, with 10 bases between. CDR3 DNA sequence: TGTGCCAGCAGCGCCGAGAGTGGCTACGAGCAGTACTTC. This codes for CASSAESGYEQYF.

The chain recombines TRBV10-3 with TRBJ2-7, with D tentatively TRBD2 (6 bases). The CDR3 sequence is 14 residues long. CDR1 is ENHRY, CDR2 SYGVKD, per germline. Trimming cost V 6 bases and J 7 bases, with 19 bases left between them. The DNA of the CDR3 is TGTGCCATCAGGATCGGGGGTCCGACTGGAGAGCAGTACTTC. Translating it yields CAIRIGGPTGEQYF.

This clone was seen just once. The chain links TRBV5-4 to TRBJ2-3; a weak D match, TRBD2 (6 bases). V lost 0 bases and J 0 bases, leaving 11 bases between the germline ends. Germline V CDR1 and CDR2: SGHNT, YYREEE (reference sequence). The CDR3 consists of 16 residues. CDR3 sequence reads: CASSLERALSTDTQYF. Here the CDR3 DNA reads TGTGCCAGCAGCTTGGAGCGGGCCCTGAGCACAGATACGCAGTATTTT.

The J gene is TRBJ2-6, the V gene TRBV5-4; D not certain. CDR3 length: 17 amino acids. Germline CDR1 is SGHNT and CDR2 is YYREEE (reference sequence). V was shortened by 0 bases and J by 0 bases, with 10 bases between the two germline ends. CDR3 sequence: CASSLGSSRSGANVLTF. The CDR3 bases are TGTGCCAGCAGCTTGGGATCGAGCCGCTCTGGGGCCAACGTCCTGACTTTC.

The rearrangement joins TRBV7-2 to TRBJ2-4; D perhaps matches TRBD2 (5 bases). The CDR3 is made up of 13 amino acids. Between the trimmed V and J ends, which lost 5 bases and 6 bases, there was a span of 11 bases. Germline CDR1 is SGHTA and CDR2 is FQGNSA. The CDR3 region is CASSLQRTNIQYF. CDR3 DNA: TGTGCCAGCAGCCTCCAGCGGACAAACATTCAGTACTTC. Complete variable domain (other parts from reference TRBV7-2 and TRBJ2-4): GAGVSQSPSNKVTEKGKDVELRCDPISGHTALYWYRQSLGQGLEFLIYFQGNSAPDKSGLPSDRFSAERTGGSVSTLTIQRTQQEDSAVYLCASSLQRTNIQYFGAGTRLSVL.

The chain uses TRBV13 and TRBJ2-5; 9 bases agree with TRBD2. The CDR3 spans 17 residues. Trimming at V came to 5 bases and at J to 2 bases, leaving 12 bases not matched to a gene. Germline V gene data show CDR1 as PRHDT and CDR2 as FYEKMQ (reference sequence). DNA of the CDR3: TGTGCCAGCAGCCCCAGATTAGCGGGGGCGATTCAAGAGACCCAGTACTTC. Residues: CASSPRLAGAIQETQYF. Combining the CDR3 with reference TRBV13 and TRBJ2-5 gives the whole variable domain AAGVIQSPRHLIKEKRETATLKCYPIPRHDTVYWYQQGPGQDPQFLISFYEKMQSDKGSIPDRFSAQQFSDYHSELNMSSLELGDSALYFCASSPRLAGAIQETQYFGPGTRLLVL.

This clone has a handful of counts. Here the CDR3 reads CAIRRDSHYEKLFF. The CDR3 bases are TGTGCCATCAGGAGGGACAGTCACTATGAAAAACTGTTTTTT. The gene calls are TRBV10-3 and TRBJ1-4, with 7 nucleotides matching TRBD1. Germline V gene sequence: CDR1 ENHRY, CDR2 SYGVKD. J gave up 6 bases and V 6 bases, and 7 bases lay outside the gene matches. There are 14 residues in the CDR3.

The chain carries TRBV10-3 and TRBJ1-5, with a tentative D call TRBD1 (6 bases). CDR1 ENHRY and CDR2 SYGVKD come from the germline V gene. V was clipped by 3 bases and J by 7 bases, with 16 bases between them. This CDR3 is 15 amino acids long. In nucleotides, the CDR3 is TGTGCCATCAGTGAAGCTCCACAGGGTCGCCAGCCCCAGCATTTT. It codes for CAISEAPQGRQPQHF.

The V and J genes are TRBV7-9 and TRBJ1-2; 9 bases agree with TRBD1. Germline loops: CDR1 SEHNR, CDR2 FQNEAQ (reference sequence). The CDR3 covers 14 residues. The V segment lost 2 bases and the J segment 7 bases; nucleotides outside the gene matches: 5. CDR3 nucleotide sequence: TGTGCCAGCAGCTTAAGCGGGACAGGGTCTGGCTACACCTTC. Its protein is CASSLSGTGSGYTF.

V gene TRBV29-1 combines with J gene TRBJ2-6; D is uncertain. Trimming pared 4 bases from V and 0 bases from J, leaving 4 bases between. Germline CDR1 reads SQVTM; CDR2 reads ANQGSEA. CDR3 length: 13 amino acids. CDR3 in amino acids: CSVGSSGANVLTF. CDR3 nucleotides: TGCAGCGTTGGGAGCTCTGGGGCCAACGTCCTGACTTTC.

V and J are TRBV10-3 and TRBJ2-2; unclear D gene. Trimming stripped 1 base from V and 5 bases from J, with 5 bases between. The germline V gene has CDR1 ENHRY and CDR2 SYGVKD. The CDR3 length is 13 residues. In DNA, the CDR3 is TGTGCCATCAGTGAGTTAGTAACCGGGGAGCTGTTTTTT. Protein: CAISELVTGELFF.

This clone was detected a few times. The J gene is TRBJ2-4, the V gene TRBV10-3, with TRBD2 as a possible D gene (6 bases). V was shortened by 5 bases and J by 3 bases, with 20 bases between the two germline ends. Germline values: CDR1 ENHRY, CDR2 SYGVKD. The CDR3 sequence is 17 residues long. As DNA, the CDR3 is TGTGCCATCAGTCCCGCCCCTGTCGGGGGAGACAAAAACATTCAGTACTTC. Translated, it gives CAISPAPVGGDKNIQYF.

This clone occurred a few times. The V and J genes are TRBV4-2 and TRBJ2-3; 11 bases align to TRBD2. With V trimmed by 1 base and J by 2 bases, 8 bases remained unmatched. The CDR3 extends over 18 amino acids. Germline V gene lookup returns CDR1 LGHNA and CDR2 YNFKEQ. The CDR3 DNA sequence: TGTGCCAGCAGCCAAGTAGGGGTAGCGGGAGGGCCCACAGATACGCAGTATTTT. Protein sequence: CASSQVGVAGGPTDTQYF.

This chain joins TRBV6-1 and TRBJ2-7; a weak D match, TRBD1 (5 bases). In germline, CDR1 is MNHNS, CDR2 SASEGT. This CDR3 contains 14 residues. Trimming left V 6 bases short and J 0 bases short, with 12 bases between. DNA for the CDR3: TGTGCCAGCAGCACGATACAGGACTCCTACGAGCAGTACTTC. Its translation: CASSTIQDSYEQYF.

The J gene is TRBJ2-5, the V gene TRBV4-1; 9 bases match TRBD1. Germline V lookup: CDR1 MGHRA, CDR2 YSYEKL. The CDR3 is 16 amino acids. J was trimmed by 1 base and V by 5 bases; bases with no gene match: 8. The CDR3 coding sequence is TGCGCCAGCAGCGGAGGACAGGGGTCGATCCAAGAGACCCAGTACTTC. It encodes CASSGGQGSIQETQYF.

The chain employs TRBV6-1 and TRBJ1-1; D not certain. Germline V gene data show CDR1 as MNHNS and CDR2 as SASEGT. Trimming cost V 3 bases and J 7 bases, with 18 bases left between them. The CDR3 is 15 residues long. CDR3 residues: CASSEHDTVRGEAFF. Here the CDR3 DNA reads TGTGCCAGCAGTGAGCACGATACTGTTCGGGGTGAAGCTTTCTTT.

This chain connects TRBV6-5 to TRBJ1-2; no clear D gene. The CDR3 is 14 amino acids. From germline, CDR1 is MNHEY and CDR2 SVGAGI. Trimming shortened V by 0 bases and J by 8 bases, and 13 bases separated the two germline ends. The CDR3 nucleotides read TGTGCCAGCAGTTACTCTCTCTCGCAGAACGGCTACACCTTC. The encoded protein is CASSYSLSQNGYTF.

This chain joins TRBV30 and TRBJ1-3, with a possible D match to TRBD1 (5 bases). CDR1 and CDR2 from the germline V gene are GTSNPN and SVGIG (reference sequence). The CDR3 contains 14 residues. V lost 4 bases to trimming and J lost 10 bases, with 20 bases between them. The CDR3 is CAWKVGRGIGTIYF. The CDR3 DNA is TGTGCCTGGAAGGTTGGGAGGGGAATTGGTACCATATATTTT.